Included here is one T cell receptor (beta chain) sequence, with context. Its antigen is as yet unknown. The J segment lost 6 bases and the V segment lost 6 bases, leaving 11 bases of the junction unmatched. Germline loops: CDR1 LNHDA, CDR2 SQIVND (reference sequence). This CDR3 comprises 15 residues. Time point defined: week 35, safety follow-up. In the vaccine, a single dose held 300 ug of the mutant IDH1 20-mer peptide, along with topical imiquimod. All eight of the vaccinations patients received fell in weeks 1, 3, 5, 7, 11, 15, 19 and 23. This sample is part of a study of a mutant IDH1 vaccine in newly diagnosed glioma. Sequencing was performed with immunoSEQ multiplex PCR; in TCRdb, only in-frame clones are kept and a portion is missing. The sample yields about 55,000 clones, roughly 84% seen once.

This specimen consisted of PBMCs, obtained from a glioma patient whose treatment included an IDH1 peptide vaccine. The chain combines TRBV19 with TRBJ1-5; 7 nucleotides line up with TRBD1. The source is a woman younger than 30 with glioma. The CDR3 reads CASRQDRVPFQPQHF. In nucleotides, the CDR3 is TGTGCCAGTAGACAAGACAGGGTCCCCTTTCAGCCCCAGCATTTT.